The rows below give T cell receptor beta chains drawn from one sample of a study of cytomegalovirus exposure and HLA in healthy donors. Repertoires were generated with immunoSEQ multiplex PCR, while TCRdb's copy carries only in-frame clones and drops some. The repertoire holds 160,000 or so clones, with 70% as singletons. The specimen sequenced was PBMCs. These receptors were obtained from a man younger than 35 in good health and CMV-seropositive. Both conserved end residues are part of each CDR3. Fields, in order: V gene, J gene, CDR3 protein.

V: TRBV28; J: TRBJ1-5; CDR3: CASTPDGLSNQPQHF
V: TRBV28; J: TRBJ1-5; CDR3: CASSPRTGYQPQHF
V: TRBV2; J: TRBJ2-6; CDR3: CASSAGQGFISGANVLTF
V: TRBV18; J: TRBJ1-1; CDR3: CASSPGQGVTEAFF
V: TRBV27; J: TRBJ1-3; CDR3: CASSFAAGNTIYF
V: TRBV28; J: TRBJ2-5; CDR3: CASKQGGRTQETQYF
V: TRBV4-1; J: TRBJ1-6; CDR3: CASSQEPGITYNSPLHF
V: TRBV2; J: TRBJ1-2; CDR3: CAGSEGLTTMRYTF
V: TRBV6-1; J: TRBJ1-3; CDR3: CASGDSSGNTIYF
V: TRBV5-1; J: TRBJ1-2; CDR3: CASSPGQGLAYGYTF
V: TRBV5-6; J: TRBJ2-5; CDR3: CARRRSGGVTQYF
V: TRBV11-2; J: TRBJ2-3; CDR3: CASSQGTGASTDTQYF
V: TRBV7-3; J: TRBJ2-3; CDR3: CASSPGTVAYTDTQYF
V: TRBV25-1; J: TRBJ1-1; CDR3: CASSDSNTEAFF
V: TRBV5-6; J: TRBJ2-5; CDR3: CASRRWTSYQETQYF
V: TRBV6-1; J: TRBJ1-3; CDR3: CASSEALPGTGNTIYF
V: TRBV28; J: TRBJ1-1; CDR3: CASRTTGGNTEAFF
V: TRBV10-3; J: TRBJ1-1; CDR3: CAIREQGENTEAFF
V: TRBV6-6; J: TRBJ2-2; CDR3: CASTRGNTGELFF
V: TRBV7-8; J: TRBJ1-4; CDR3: CASSLARGTATSPNEKLFF
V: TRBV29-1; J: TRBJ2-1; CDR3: CSVKDWTSYNEQFF
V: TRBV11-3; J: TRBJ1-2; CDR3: CASSPRTGRSYGYTF
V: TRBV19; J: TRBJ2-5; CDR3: CASMHSGGPRETQYF
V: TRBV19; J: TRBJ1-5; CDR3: CASSTLPTGAQPQHF
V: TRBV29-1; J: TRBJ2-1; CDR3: CSVALAGNPNEQFF
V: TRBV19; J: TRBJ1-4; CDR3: CASSLPTQGANEKLFF
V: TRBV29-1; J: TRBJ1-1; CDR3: CSVEDPVGSPTEAFF
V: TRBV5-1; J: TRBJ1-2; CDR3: CASSLGQGGYGYTF
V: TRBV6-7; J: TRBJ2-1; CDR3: CASSYSSASGFYNEQFF
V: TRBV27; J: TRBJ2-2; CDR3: CASSYQTLLNTGELFF
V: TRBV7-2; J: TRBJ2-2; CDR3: CASSDQGAGELFF
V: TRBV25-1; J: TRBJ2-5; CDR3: CASSPRSSGRASGETQYF
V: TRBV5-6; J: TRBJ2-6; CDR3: CASSFPTGTPSTGANVLTF
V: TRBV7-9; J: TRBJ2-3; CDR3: CASSNFRGGDTQYF
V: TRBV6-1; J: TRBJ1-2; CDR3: CASSEWYRTGLYGYTF
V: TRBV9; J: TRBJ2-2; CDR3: CASSPGTSNGELFF
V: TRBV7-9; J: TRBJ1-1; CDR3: CASSFGDNMNTEAFF
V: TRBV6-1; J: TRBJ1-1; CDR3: CASSEGAFEAFF
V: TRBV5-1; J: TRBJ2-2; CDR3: CASSSFLNTGELFF
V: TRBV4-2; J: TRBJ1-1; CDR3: CASSQGVGRQKNTEAFF
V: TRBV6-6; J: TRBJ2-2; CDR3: CASSWTDTNTGELFF
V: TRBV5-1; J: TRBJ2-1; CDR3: CASSSSGTGYNEQFF
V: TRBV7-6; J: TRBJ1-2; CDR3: CASSPQGGVDYGYTF
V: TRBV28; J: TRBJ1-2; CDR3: CASSGARGYTF
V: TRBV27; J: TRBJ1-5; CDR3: CASSLFSGSGQPQHF
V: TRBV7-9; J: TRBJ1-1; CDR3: CASSRNLIGQGNTEAFF
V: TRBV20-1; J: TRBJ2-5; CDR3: CSAFRETQYF
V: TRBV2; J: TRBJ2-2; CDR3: CASSEEAGGWHGELFF
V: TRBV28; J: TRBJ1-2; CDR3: CASRRRGRGDYGYTF
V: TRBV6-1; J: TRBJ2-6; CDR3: CASAEGGGANVLTF
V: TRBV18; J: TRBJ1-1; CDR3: CASSPVRERGTEAFF
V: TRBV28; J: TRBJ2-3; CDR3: CAISTSSTDTQYF
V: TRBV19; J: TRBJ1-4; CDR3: CASSSRTGGSEKLFF
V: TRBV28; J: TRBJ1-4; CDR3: CASSDPGQGSEKLFF
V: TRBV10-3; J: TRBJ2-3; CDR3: CAISEYLGQGFGTDTQYF
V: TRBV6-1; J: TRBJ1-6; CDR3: CASRGTGANSPLHF
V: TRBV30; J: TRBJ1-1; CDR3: CAWSVGGLGAFF
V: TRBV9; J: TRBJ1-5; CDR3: CASSASPNQPQHF
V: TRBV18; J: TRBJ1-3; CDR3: CASSPSGSGNTIYF